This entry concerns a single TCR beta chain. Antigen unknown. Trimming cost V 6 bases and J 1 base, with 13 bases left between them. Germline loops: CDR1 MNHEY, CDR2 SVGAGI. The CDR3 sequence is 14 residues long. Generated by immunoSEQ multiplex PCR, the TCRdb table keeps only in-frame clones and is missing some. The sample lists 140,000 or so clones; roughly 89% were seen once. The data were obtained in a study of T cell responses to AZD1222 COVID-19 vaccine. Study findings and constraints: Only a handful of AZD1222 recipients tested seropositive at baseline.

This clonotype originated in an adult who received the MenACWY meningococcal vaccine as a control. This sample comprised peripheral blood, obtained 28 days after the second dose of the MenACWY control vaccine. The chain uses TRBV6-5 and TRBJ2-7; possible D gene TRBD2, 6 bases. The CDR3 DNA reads TGTGCCAGCAGCCACCGACGGGGGTCCTACGAGCAGTACTTC. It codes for CASSHRRGSYEQYF.